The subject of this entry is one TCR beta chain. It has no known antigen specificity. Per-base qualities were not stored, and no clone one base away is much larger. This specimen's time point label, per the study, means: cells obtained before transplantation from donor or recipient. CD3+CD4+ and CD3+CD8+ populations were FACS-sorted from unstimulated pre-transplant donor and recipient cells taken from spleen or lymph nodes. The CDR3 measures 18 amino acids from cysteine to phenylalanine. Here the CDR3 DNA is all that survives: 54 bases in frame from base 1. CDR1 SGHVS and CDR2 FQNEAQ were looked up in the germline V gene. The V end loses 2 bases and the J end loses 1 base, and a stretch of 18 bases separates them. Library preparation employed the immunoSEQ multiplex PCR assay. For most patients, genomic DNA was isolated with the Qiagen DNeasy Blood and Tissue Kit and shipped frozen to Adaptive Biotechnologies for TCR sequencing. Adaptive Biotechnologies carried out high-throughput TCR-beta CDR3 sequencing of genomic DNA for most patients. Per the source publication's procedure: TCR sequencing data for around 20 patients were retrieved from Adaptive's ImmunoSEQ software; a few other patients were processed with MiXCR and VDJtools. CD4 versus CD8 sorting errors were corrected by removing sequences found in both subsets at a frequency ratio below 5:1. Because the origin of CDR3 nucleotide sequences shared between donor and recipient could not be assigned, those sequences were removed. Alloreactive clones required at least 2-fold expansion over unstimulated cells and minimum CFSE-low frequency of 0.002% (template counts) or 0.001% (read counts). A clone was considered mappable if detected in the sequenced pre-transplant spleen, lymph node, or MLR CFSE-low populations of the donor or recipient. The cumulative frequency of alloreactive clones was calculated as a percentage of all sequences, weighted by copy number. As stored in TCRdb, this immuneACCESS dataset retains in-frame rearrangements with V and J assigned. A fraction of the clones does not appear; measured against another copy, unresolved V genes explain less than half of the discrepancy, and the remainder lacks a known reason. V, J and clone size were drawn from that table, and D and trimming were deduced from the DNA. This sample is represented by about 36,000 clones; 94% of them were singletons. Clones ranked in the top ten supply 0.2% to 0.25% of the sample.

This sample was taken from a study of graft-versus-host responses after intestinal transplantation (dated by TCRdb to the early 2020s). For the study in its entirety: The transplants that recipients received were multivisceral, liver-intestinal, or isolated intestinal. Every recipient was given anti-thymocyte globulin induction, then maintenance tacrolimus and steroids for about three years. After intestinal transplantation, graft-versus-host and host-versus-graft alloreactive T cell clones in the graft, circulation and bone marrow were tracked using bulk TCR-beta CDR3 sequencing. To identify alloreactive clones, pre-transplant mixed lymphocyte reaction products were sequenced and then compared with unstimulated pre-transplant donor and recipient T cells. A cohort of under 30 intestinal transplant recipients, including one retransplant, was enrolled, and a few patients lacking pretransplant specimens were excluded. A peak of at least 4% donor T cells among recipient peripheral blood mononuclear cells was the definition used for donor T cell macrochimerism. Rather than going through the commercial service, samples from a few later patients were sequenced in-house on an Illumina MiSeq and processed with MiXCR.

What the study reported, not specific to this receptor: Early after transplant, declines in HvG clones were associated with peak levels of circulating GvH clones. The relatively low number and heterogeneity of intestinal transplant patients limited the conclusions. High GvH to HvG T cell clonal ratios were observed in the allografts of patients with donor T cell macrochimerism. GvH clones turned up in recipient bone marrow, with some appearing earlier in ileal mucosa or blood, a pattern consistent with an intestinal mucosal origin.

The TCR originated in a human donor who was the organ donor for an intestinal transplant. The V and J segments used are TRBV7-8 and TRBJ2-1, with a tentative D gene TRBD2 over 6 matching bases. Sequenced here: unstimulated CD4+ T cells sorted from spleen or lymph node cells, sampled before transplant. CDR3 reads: CASSLRGREARSYNEQFF. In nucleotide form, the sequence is TGTGCCAGCAGCTTAAGGGGCAGGGAGGCCCGTTCCTACAATGAGCAGTTCTTC.